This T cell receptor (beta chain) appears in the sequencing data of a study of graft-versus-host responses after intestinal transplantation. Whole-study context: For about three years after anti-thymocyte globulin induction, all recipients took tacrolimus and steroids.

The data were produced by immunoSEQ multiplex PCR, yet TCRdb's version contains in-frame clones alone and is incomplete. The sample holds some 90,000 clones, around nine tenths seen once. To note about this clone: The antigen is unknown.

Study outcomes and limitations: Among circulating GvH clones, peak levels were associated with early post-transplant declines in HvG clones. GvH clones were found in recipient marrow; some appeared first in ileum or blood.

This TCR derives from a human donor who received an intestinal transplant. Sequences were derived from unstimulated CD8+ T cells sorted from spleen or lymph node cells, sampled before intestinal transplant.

This CDR3 reads CASSHPYNEQFF. The DNA for the CDR3 is TGTGCCAGCAGCCATCCCTACAATGAGCAGTTCTTC. This chain uses TRBV6-1 with TRBJ2-1; no definite D call. Germline V gene lookup returns CDR1 MNHNS and CDR2 SASEGT. Trimming cost V 6 bases and J 2 bases, with 5 bases left between them. The CDR3 is made up of 12 amino acids.